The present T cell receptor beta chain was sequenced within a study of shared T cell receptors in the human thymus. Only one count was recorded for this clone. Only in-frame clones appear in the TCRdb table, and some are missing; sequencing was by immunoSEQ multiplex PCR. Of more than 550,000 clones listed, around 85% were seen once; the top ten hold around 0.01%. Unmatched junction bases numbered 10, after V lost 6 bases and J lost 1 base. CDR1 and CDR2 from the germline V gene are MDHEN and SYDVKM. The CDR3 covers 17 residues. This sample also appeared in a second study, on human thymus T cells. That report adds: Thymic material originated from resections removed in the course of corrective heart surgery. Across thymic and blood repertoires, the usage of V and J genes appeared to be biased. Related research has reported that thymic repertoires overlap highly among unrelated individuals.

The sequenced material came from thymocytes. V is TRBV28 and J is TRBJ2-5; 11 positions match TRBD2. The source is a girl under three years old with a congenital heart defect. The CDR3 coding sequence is TGTGCCAGCAGCCAACAACTAGCGGGAGATCTCCAAGAGACCCAGTACTTC. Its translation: CASSQQLAGDLQETQYF.